These 30 T cell receptor beta chains were all obtained from the same sample, sequenced in a study of CD8 T cells in Susac syndrome. With random hexamers, reverse transcription was performed on about 0.5 to 1 ug of RNA. TCRdb itself ran the immunoSEQ multiplex PCR reads through MiXCR, one entry per CDR3 protein. Among around 180,000 distinct CDR3 sequences listed, around 94% were seen once. Source material: CD4+ T cells from PBMCs. The source of these receptors is a human donor with Susac syndrome.

This chain uses TRBV27 with TRBJ1-1; 8 positions match TRBD1. The CDR3 contains 12 residues. The germline V gene has CDR1 MNHEY and CDR2 SMNVEV (reference sequence). V shed 6 bases and J 11 bases; nucleotides not matched to a gene: 8. For the CDR3, the DNA is TGTGCCAGCAGCGGACAGGGCTCGGGGGCTTTCTTT. Protein product: CASSGQGSGAFF.

V usage is TRBV19 and J usage is TRBJ1-2; 10 bases map to TRBD1. Germline values: CDR1 LNHDA, CDR2 SQIVND (reference sequence). The CDR3 extends over 15 amino acids. With V trimmed by 5 bases and J by 4 bases, 7 bases remained unmatched. CDR3 sequence (DNA): TGTGCCAGTAGTGCAAAGACAGGGGGCGTCTATGGCTACACCTTC. It yields the protein CASSAKTGGVYGYTF.

The genes are TRBV2 and TRBJ1-4; no reliable D call. V lost 7 bases, J lost 7 bases, and 10 bases lay in between. The germline V gene encodes CDR1 SNHLY and CDR2 FYNNEI. This CDR3 has 12 amino acids. The CDR3 nucleotides read TGTGCCAGCACCACGAGTGGTGAAAAACTGTTTTTT. Its translation is CASTTSGEKLFF.

This chain joins TRBV14 and TRBJ1-3; D gene unclear. Germline CDR1 SGHDN, CDR2 FVKESK. V was trimmed by 0 bases and J by 0 bases, leaving 12 bases between them. There are 17 residues in the CDR3. Here the CDR3 DNA reads TGTGCCAGCAGCCAAGAAGCAATGAGACACTCTGGAAACACCATATATTTT. It specifies CASSQEAMRHSGNTIYF.

The gene calls are TRBV12-3 or TRBV12-4 and TRBJ1-1, with D hard to call. Trimming shortened V by 0 bases and J by 1 base, and 6 bases separated the two germline ends. This CDR3 is 14 amino acids long. The CDR3 DNA is TGTGCCAGCAGTTTAGCGGGTCGGAACACTGAAGCTTTCTTT. It yields the protein CASSLAGRNTEAFF.

The chain is built from TRBV25-1 and TRBJ1-2, with D possibly matching TRBD1 (5 bases). V dropped 1 base and J dropped 3 bases, with 9 bases sitting between them. Per germline, CDR1 MGHDK and CDR2 SYGVNS. The CDR3 length is 14 residues. CDR3 residues: CASSEFPGDYGYTF. The CDR3 DNA reads as TGTGCCAGCAGTGAATTCCCGGGGGACTATGGCTACACCTTC.

The genes are TRBV6-5 and TRBJ2-5; 9 bases map to TRBD1. The CDR3 is 17 residues long. Germline trimming cut 2 bases from V and 0 bases from J; bases unmatched to any gene: 7. Per germline, CDR1 MNHEY and CDR2 SVGAGI. CDR3 sequence reads: CASSYPETGGDQETQYF. CDR3 nucleotide sequence: TGTGCCAGCAGTTACCCAGAGACAGGGGGAGACCAAGAGACCCAGTACTTC.

V and J are TRBV5-1 and TRBJ2-3; 7 nucleotides align to TRBD2. V gave up 0 bases and J gave up 4 bases; unmatched junction bases: 8. CDR3 length: 16 residues. Germline V gives CDR1 SGHRS, CDR2 YFSETQ. CDR3 sequence (DNA): TGCGCCAGCAGCTTGGCTGAGCGGGGACCCGCAGATACGCAGTATTTT. Its translation: CASSLAERGPADTQYF.

CDR3 coding DNA: TGCAGCTCCGGAGAGGGACTCACAGATACGCAGTATTTT. Its protein is CSSGEGLTDTQYF. The rearrangement links TRBV29-1 to TRBJ2-3; the D gene is possibly TRBD2 (6 bases). Germline-derived CDR1 and CDR2 are SQVTM and ANQGSEA. The length of the CDR3 is 13 residues. Trimming removed 8 bases at V and 2 bases at J, with 14 bases between.

This chain joins TRBV19 and TRBJ2-7; the match to TRBD1 covers 7 bases. The CDR3 is made up of 14 amino acids. Germline CDR1 and CDR2: LNHDA and SQIVND (reference sequence). V lost 5 bases and J lost 0; bases outside the gene matches: 4. The CDR3 bases are TGTGCCAGTAGTGTCTCAGGGGGCTCCTACGAGCAGTACTTC. This encodes CASSVSGGSYEQYF.

The rearrangement uses TRBV21-1 and TRBJ1-4. TRBV21-1 is termed a pseudogene. The CDR3 consists of 13 residues. CDR3 protein: CASSKITTEKLFF. The CDR3, as DNA: TGTGCCAGCAGCAAGATAACCACCGAAAAACTGTTTTTT.

The J gene is TRBJ2-1, the V gene TRBV29-1; 7 positions agree with TRBD1. V lost 6 bases to trimming and J lost 7 bases; unmatched junction nucleotides: 3. CDR1 is SQVTM and CDR2 is ANQGSEA in the germline V gene. The CDR3 is 11 residues long. CDR3 region: CSVGQSNEQFF. The CDR3 DNA is TGCAGCGTGGGACAGTCAAATGAGCAGTTCTTC.

This chain uses TRBV20-1 with TRBJ2-5, with 11 bases that match TRBD2. V dropped 6 bases and J dropped 5; count of bases not matched to a gene: 11. The CDR3 is made up of 15 amino acids. In germline, CDR1 is DFQATT, CDR2 SNEGSKA (reference sequence). The CDR3 reads CSAALGSGGAETQYF. The CDR3 bases are TGCAGTGCCGCGTTGGGTAGCGGGGGGGCGGAGACCCAGTACTTC.

The chain carries TRBV4-2 and TRBJ1-5; D not resolved. The V end lost 0 bases, the J end lost 6 bases, and 3 bases lay between the germline ends. The CDR3 has 12 amino acids. Germline V CDR1 and CDR2: LGHNA, YNFKEQ. The CDR3 DNA is TGTGCCAGCAGCCAAGACAGTCAGCCCCAGCATTTT. Amino acid sequence: CASSQDSQPQHF.

The count of this clonotype is one. This rearrangement joins TRBV5-6 to TRBJ2-5; 8 nucleotides align to TRBD1. This CDR3 has 15 residues. The junction had 6 bases not matched to a gene; V was cut back by 0 bases and J by 5 bases. Germline CDR1 is SGHDT and CDR2 is YYEEEE. CDR3 DNA: TGTGCCAGCAGCTTGGCCGGACAGGGAATGGAGACCCAGTACTTC. Its translation is CASSLAGQGMETQYF.

The chain recombines TRBV12-3 or TRBV12-4 with TRBJ2-3; D is uncertain. CDR3 length: 14 residues. The V and J ends lost 2 bases and 10 bases respectively, with 16 bases between them. Written as DNA, the CDR3 is TGTGCCAGCAGTTTACGGAGCACAAATAGTGCGCAGTATTTT. This gives the protein CASSLRSTNSAQYF.

The chain is built from TRBV19 and TRBJ1-2; D possibly corresponds to TRBD1 (6 bases). The V and J ends lost 3 bases and 4 bases respectively, with 9 bases between them. This CDR3 region has 13 residues. CDR1 LNHDA and CDR2 SQIVND come from the germline V gene (reference sequence). CDR3 sequence reads: CASSILQGYGYTF. CDR3 coding DNA: TGTGCCAGTAGTATTTTACAGGGCTATGGCTACACCTTC. The whole variable domain, remainder taken from reference TRBV19 and TRBJ1-2, is DGGITQSPKYLFRKEGQNVTLSCEQNLNHDAMYWYRQDPGQGLRLIYYSQIVNDFQKGDIAEGYSVSREKKESFPLTVTSAQKNPTAFYLCASSILQGYGYTFGSGTRLTVV.

The rearrangement uses TRBV18 and TRBJ1-1; a weak D match, TRBD1 (5 bases). Germline CDR1 and CDR2: KGHSH and LQKENI. CDR3 length: 14 amino acids. The ends were cut back, 1 base at V and 1 base at J, with 7 bases in the middle. The CDR3 DNA sequence: TGTGCCAGCTCACCACGGGACGGGAACACTGAAGCTTTCTTT. Protein: CASSPRDGNTEAFF.

The V call is TRBV2, the J call TRBJ2-7, with D unclear. The CDR3 is 13 residues long. CDR1 is SNHLY and CDR2 is FYNNEI in the germline V gene. V was pared by 3 bases and J by 2 bases, with 8 bases between. The CDR3 nucleotides are TGTGCCAGCAGTGACGGCATAGCCTACGAGCAGTACTTC. It specifies CASSDGIAYEQYF.

This clonotype has just one count. The chain links TRBV2 to TRBJ1-2; 8 bases fit TRBD1. The J segment lost 8 bases and the V segment lost 7 bases, leaving 15 bases of the junction unmatched. CDR3 length: 15 amino acids. Germline-derived CDR1 and CDR2 are SNHLY and FYNNEI. CDR3 nucleotide sequence: TGTGCCAGCACCCTTCAGGGGGCCGGGAGCTCAGGCTACACCTTC. Encoded protein: CASTLQGAGSSGYTF.

CDR3 sequence reads: CASSYGTGGGNYGYTF. In nucleotides, the CDR3 is TGTGCCAGCAGCTACGGGACAGGGGGGGGTAACTATGGCTACACCTTC. V gene TRBV5-6 combines with J gene TRBJ1-2; the match to TRBD1 covers 11 bases. V shed 3 bases, J shed 1 base, and the junction held 5 bases outside the gene matches. There are 16 residues in the CDR3. The V gene's germline CDR1 is SGHDT and CDR2 YYEEEE.

The genes are TRBV20-1 and TRBJ2-5; perhaps TRBD2 as D (7 bases). With 5 bases removed from V and 5 bases from J, the gap between germline ends came to 15 bases. From germline, CDR1 is DFQATT and CDR2 SNEGSKA (reference sequence). The length of the CDR3 is 13 residues. The CDR3 nucleotides read TGCAGTGCTCCGCAAGGGGGGGCGGAGACCCAGTACTTC. Translated, it gives CSAPQGGAETQYF.

V and J are TRBV7-9 and TRBJ2-3; D unclear. V lost 3 bases to trimming and J lost 5 bases, with 12 bases between them. Germline V gives CDR1 SEHNR, CDR2 FQNEAQ (reference sequence). This CDR3 is built from 14 residues. The CDR3 bases are TGTGCCAGCAGCTTCGGAGCCCCTGGAGATACGCAGTATTTT. It translates to CASSFGAPGDTQYF.

The rearrangement links TRBV20-1 to TRBJ2-1; 9 bases are a match to TRBD1. The CDR3 extends over 16 amino acids. CDR1 DFQATT and CDR2 SNEGSKA come from the germline V gene (reference sequence). After removal of 4 bases from V and 0 bases from J, the junction contained 7 bases not matched to a gene. The CDR3 nucleotides are TGCAGTGCTACAACAGGGGGCCCGAGCTCCTACAATGAGCAGTTCTTC. Translated, it gives CSATTGGPSSYNEQFF.

The chain employs TRBV4-3 and TRBJ1-5; no clear D. The germline CDR1 and CDR2 sequences are LGHNA and YSLEER. This CDR3 region has 15 residues. The V end lost 0 bases, the J end lost 1 base, and 7 bases lay between the germline ends. The CDR3 sequence is CASSQDGRSNQPQHF. CDR3 bases: TGCGCCAGCAGCCAAGATGGGCGGAGCAATCAGCCCCAGCATTTT.

This chain links TRBV25-1 with TRBJ2-3, with a weak D call TRBD2 (6 bases). This CDR3 is 14 amino acids long. Germline lookup yields CDR1 MGHDK and CDR2 SYGVNS. Trimming left V 5 bases short and J 0 bases short, with 9 bases between. CDR3: CASSWAGSTDTQYF. The CDR3 DNA follows: TGTGCCAGCAGTTGGGCGGGGAGCACAGATACGCAGTATTTT.

V and J are TRBV20-1 and TRBJ2-5, with 8 nucleotides matching TRBD1. Germline V gives CDR1 DFQATT, CDR2 SNEGSKA (reference sequence). The CDR3 sequence is 13 residues long. V trimming: 3 bases; J trimming: 5 bases; junction bases outside the gene matches: 5. DNA for the CDR3: TGCAGTGCTAGTCTCGGACAGGGTGAGACCCAGTACTTC. It translates to CSASLGQGETQYF.

This chain joins TRBV20-1 and TRBJ2-5; 7 bases fit TRBD1. The CDR3 extends over 14 amino acids. J was trimmed by 1 base and V by 0 bases; bases with no gene match: 2. Germline CDR1 and CDR2: DFQATT and SNEGSKA (reference sequence). The CDR3 loop reads CSARDWTGQETQYF. CDR3 nucleotides: TGCAGTGCTAGAGACTGGACAGGCCAAGAGACCCAGTACTTC.

This chain joins TRBV5-1 and TRBJ1-2; no definite D call. V lost 3 bases and J 0 bases, leaving 12 bases between the germline ends. There are 15 residues in the CDR3. Germline V lookup: CDR1 SGHRS, CDR2 YFSETQ. The CDR3 DNA is TGCGCCAGCAGCTCCCCAGGAGAAACTAACTATGGCTACACCTTC. This translates into CASSSPGETNYGYTF. The complete variable domain, with remaining parts taken from reference TRBV5-1 and TRBJ1-2, reads KAGVTQTPRYLIKTRGQQVTLSCSPISGHRSVSWYQQTPGQGLQFLFEYFSETQRNKGNFPGRFSGRQFSNSRSEMNVSTLELGDSALYLCASSSPGETNYGYTFGSGTRLTVV.

The chain employs TRBV6-5 and TRBJ1-2, with D hard to call. The CDR3 runs 13 residues. The ends were cut back, 5 bases at V and 1 base at J, with 8 bases in the middle. Germline CDR1 is MNHEY and CDR2 is SVGAGI. The CDR3 DNA reads TGTGCCAGCAGTCCCGGGAGTAACTATGGCTACACCTTC. It encodes CASSPGSNYGYTF.